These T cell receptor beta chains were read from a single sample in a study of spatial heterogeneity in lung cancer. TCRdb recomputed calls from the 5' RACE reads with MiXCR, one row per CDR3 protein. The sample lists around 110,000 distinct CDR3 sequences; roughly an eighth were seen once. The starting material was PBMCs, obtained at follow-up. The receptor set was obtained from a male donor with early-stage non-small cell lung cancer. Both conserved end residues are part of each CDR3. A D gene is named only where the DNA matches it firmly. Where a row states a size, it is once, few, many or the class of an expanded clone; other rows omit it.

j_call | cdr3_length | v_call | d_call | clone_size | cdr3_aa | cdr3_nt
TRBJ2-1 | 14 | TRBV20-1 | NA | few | CSARDLDHYNEQFF | TGCAGTGCTAGAGATCTAGACCACTACAATGAGCAGTTCTTC
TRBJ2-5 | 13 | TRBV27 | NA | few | CASTRLGLETQYF | TGTGCCAGCACCAGGTTAGGTCTGGAGACCCAGTACTTC
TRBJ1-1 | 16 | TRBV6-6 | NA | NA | CASSYSRGRDHTEAFF | TGTGCCAGCAGTTACTCTCGTGGCAGGGATCACACTGAAGCTTTCTTT
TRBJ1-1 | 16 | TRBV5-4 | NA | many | CASSLGRGALPLEAFF | TGTGCCAGCAGCTTAGGTAGGGGAGCCCTTCCCCTTGAAGCTTTCTTT
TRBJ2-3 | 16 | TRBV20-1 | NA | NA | CSASVQGRRGPDTQYF | TGCAGTGCTAGTGTCCAGGGGCGGCGGGGGCCAGATACGCAGTATTTT
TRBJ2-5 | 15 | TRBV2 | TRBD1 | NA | CASRRPGTGVETQYF | TGTGCCAGCAGACGGCCCGGGACAGGGGTAGAGACCCAGTACTTC
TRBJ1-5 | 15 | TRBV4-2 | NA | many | CASSQDWQGSQPQHF | TGTGCCAGCAGCCAAGATTGGCAGGGGAGTCAGCCCCAGCATTTT
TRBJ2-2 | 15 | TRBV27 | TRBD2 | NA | CASRLAGQNTGELFF | TGTGCCAGCAGGCTAGCGGGGCAGAACACCGGGGAGCTGTTTTTT
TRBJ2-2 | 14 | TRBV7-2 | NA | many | CASSLALGAGELFF | TGTGCCAGCAGCTTAGCCTTGGGGGCCGGGGAGCTGTTTTTT
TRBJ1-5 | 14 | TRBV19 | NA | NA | CASSTPGLNQPQHF | TGTGCCAGTAGTACTCCGGGGTTGAATCAGCCCCAGCATTTT
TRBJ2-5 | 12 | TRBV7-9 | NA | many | CASSLLQETQYF | TGTGCCAGCAGTCTCCTTCAAGAGACCCAGTACTTC
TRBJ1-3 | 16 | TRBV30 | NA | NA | CAWSVSVGTSGNTIYF | TGTGCCTGGAGTGTATCTGTCGGAACCTCTGGAAACACCATATATTTT
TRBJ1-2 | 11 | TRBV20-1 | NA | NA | CSAGENYGYTF | TGCAGTGCTGGGGAAAACTATGGCTACACCTTC
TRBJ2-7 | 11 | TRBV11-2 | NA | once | CASGLGFEQYF | TGTGCCAGCGGCTTGGGGTTCGAGCAGTACTTC
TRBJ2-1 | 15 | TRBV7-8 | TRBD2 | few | CASSPQRGPRREQFF | TGTGCCAGCAGCCCCCAGCGGGGGCCCCGGAGGGAGCAGTTCTTC
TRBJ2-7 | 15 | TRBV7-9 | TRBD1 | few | CASSPRDRAAYEQYF | TGTGCCAGCAGCCCCCGGGACAGGGCAGCCTACGAGCAGTACTTC
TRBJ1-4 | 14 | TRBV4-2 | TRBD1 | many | CASSQPGQTEKLFF | TGTGCCAGCAGCCAACCGGGACAGACCGAAAAACTGTTTTTT
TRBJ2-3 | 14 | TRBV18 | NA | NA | CASSPKQLEHTQYF | TGTGCCAGCTCACCCAAGCAACTAGAGCATACGCAGTATTTT
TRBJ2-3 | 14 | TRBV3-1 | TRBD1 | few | CASSQGTGTDTQYF | TGTGCCAGCAGCCAGGGGACAGGGACAGATACGCAGTATTTT
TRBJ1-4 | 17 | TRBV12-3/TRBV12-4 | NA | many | CASSPHPSGGTNEKLFF | TGTGCCAGCAGTCCCCACCCGTCCGGGGGAACTAATGAAAAACTGTTTTTT
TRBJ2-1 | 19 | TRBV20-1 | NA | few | CSARPDFWEEASSYNEQFF | TGCAGTGCTAGGCCGGACTTTTGGGAAGAGGCGAGCTCCTACAATGAGCAGTTCTTC
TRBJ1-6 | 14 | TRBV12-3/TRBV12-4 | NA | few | CASSFRVDNSPLHF | TGTGCCAGCAGTTTCAGAGTCGATAATTCACCCCTCCACTTT
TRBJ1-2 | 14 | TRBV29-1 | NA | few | CSVDIARANYGYTF | TGCAGCGTTGATATCGCCCGAGCCAACTATGGCTACACCTTC
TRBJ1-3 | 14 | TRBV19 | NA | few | CASIRQGSGNTIYF | TGTGCCAGTATTCGTCAGGGATCAGGAAACACCATATATTTT
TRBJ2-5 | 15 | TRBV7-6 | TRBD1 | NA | CASSRDRGRQETQYF | TGTGCCAGCAGCCGAGACAGGGGGCGGCAAGAGACCCAGTACTTC
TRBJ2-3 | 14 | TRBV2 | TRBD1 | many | CASRGQGVADTQYF | TGTGCCAGCAGAGGACAGGGGGTAGCAGATACGCAGTATTTT
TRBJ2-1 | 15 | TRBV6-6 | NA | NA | CASSVRTAYQNEQFF | TGTGCCAGCAGTGTGAGGACAGCGTATCAAAATGAGCAGTTCTTC
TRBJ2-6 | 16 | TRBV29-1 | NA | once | CSVSGTQKSGANVLTF | TGCAGCGTTAGTGGGACACAAAAATCTGGGGCCAACGTCCTGACTTTC
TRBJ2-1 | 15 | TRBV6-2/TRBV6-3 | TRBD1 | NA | CASSDRGRFYNEQFF | TGTGCCAGCAGCGACAGGGGGCGCTTCTACAATGAGCAGTTCTTC
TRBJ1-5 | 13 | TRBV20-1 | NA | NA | CSAQDSSNQPQHF | TGCAGTGCTCAGGACAGTAGCAATCAGCCCCAGCATTTT
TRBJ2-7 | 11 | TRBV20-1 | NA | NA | CSARDFREQYF | TGCAGTGCTAGAGATTTCAGGGAGCAGTACTTC
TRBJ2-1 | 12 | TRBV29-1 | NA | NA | CSVGVLVNEQFF | TGCAGCGTTGGAGTTCTAGTCAATGAGCAGTTCTTC
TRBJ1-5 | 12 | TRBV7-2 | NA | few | CASSLNRSPQHF | TGTGCCAGCAGCCTAAATAGATCGCCCCAGCATTTT
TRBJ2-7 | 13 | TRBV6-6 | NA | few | CASSGAWGYEQYF | TGTGCCAGCAGCGGTGCGTGGGGCTACGAGCAGTACTTC